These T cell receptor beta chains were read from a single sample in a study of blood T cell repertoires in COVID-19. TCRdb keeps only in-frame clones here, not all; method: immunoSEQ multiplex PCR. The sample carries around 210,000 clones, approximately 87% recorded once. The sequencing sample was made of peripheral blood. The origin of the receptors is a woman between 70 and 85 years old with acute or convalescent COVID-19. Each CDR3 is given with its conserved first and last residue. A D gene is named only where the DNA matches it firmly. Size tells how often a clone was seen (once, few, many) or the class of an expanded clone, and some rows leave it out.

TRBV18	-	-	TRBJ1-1	TGTGCCAGCTCACTTTTCTACGACACTGAAGCTTTCTTT	CASSLFYDTEAFF
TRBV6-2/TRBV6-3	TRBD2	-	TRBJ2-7	TGTGCCAGCAGTTTCTGGACTAGCGGGGTCTACGAGCAGTACTTC	CASSFWTSGVYEQYF
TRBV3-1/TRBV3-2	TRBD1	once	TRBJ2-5	TGTGCCAGCAGCCAGGGACCAAGACAGGGGGAGACCCAGTACTTC	CASSQGPRQGETQYF
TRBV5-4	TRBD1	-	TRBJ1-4	TGTGCCAGCAGCCCAGGGGGCGGAGTAGGGAATAATGAAAAACTGTTTTTT	CASSPGGGVGNNEKLFF
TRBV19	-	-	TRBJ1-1	TGTGCCAGTAGTCTCGACAGGTCTGAAGCTTTCTTT	CASSLDRSEAFF
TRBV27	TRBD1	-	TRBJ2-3	TGTGCCAGCAGCCCAAAAGGACAGGCGACTAGCACAGATACGCAGTATTTT	CASSPKGQATSTDTQYF
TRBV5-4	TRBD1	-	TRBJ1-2	TGTGCCAGCAGCTTGGGCGGGACAGGTTTTCAGGGGTCTTATGGCTACACCTTC	CASSLGGTGFQGSYGYTF
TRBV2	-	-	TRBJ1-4	TGTGCCAGCAGTGCACAGGGTCTAAGTGAAAAACTGTTTTTT	CASSAQGLSEKLFF
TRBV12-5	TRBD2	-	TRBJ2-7	TGTGCTAGTGGTTACTCGGGGGGTTTCTCCTACGAGCAGTACTTC	CASGYSGGFSYEQYF
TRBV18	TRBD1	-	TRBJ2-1	TGTGCCAGCTCACGAGTCACCGGGACAGGGAAAAATGAGCAGTTCTTC	CASSRVTGTGKNEQFF
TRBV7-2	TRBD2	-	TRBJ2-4	TGTGCCAGCAGCAGGGGGACTAGCGGGAATAAAAACATTCAGTACTTC	CASSRGTSGNKNIQYF
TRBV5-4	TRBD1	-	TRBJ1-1	TGTGCCAGCAGCCCCCCCCGGACAGGGCGTTTGAACACTGAAGCTTTCTTT	CASSPPRTGRLNTEAFF
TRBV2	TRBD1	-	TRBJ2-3	TGTGCCAGCAGCCTAGGACAGGGGGCTTTAGATACGCAGTATTTT	CASSLGQGALDTQYF
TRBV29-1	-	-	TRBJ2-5	TGCAGCGTTGAAGTTAAGGGACTCCGCCAAGAGACCCAGTACTTC	CSVEVKGLRQETQYF
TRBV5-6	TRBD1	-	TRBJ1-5	TGTGCCAGCAGCTTGGCCGGGACAGGGTCTCAGCCCCAGCATTTT	CASSLAGTGSQPQHF
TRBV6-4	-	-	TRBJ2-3	TGTGCCAGCAGTGACTCGAGGGGCACAGATACGCAGTATTTT	CASSDSRGTDTQYF
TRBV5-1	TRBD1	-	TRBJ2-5	TGCGCCAGCAGCTTGCCCTCCCTCCCGGGACAGGTTCCCCAAGAGACCCAGTACTTC	CASSLPSLPGQVPQETQYF
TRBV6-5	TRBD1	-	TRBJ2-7	TGTGCCAGCCACCCAGGGGGACAGACCTACGAGCAGTACTTC	CASHPGGQTYEQYF
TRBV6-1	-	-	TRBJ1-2	TGTGCCAGCAAGCGCACGGAGGGTAACTATGGCTACACCTTC	CASKRTEGNYGYTF
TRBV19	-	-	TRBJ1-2	TGTGCCACTACAAGGTCCCTCGGGGTTAACTATGGCTACACCTTC	CATTRSLGVNYGYTF
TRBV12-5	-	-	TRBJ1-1	TGTGCTAGTGGTTTGGGTGACACATATGAAGCTTTCTTT	CASGLGDTYEAFF
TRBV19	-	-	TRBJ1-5	TGTGCCAGTAGTATAGGACTGATAGCGGGGAGCAATCAGCCCCAGCATTTT	CASSIGLIAGSNQPQHF
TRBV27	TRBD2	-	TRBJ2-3	TGTGCCAGCATCCTTTGCCGGACTAGCGAATACACAGATACGCAGTATTTT	CASILCRTSEYTDTQYF
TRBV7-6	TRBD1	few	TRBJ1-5	TGTGCCAGCAGCTTATCTACAGGGGCGGACAATCAGCCCCAGCATTTT	CASSLSTGADNQPQHF
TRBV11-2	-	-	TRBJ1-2	TGTGCCAGCAGCGGCACCGACAGGCGGAGCTATGGCTACACCTTC	CASSGTDRRSYGYTF
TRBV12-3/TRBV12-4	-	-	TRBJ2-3	TGTGCCAGCAGTTTGCAGGGAGGAGATACGCAGTATTTT	CASSLQGGDTQYF